The clone carrying this TCR beta chain was detected only once. The data belong to a study of CD8 T cells in Susac syndrome. CDR3 length: 14 residues. The V segment lost 7 bases and the J segment 1 base; nucleotides outside the gene matches: 7. Germline V gene sequence: CDR1 SQVTM, CDR2 ANQGSEA. cDNA came from 0.5 to 1 ug RNA primed by random hexamers. The amplification used immunoSEQ multiplex PCR on TCR beta CDR3; it spanned 54 Vbeta and 13 Jbeta. TCRdb reanalysed the immunoSEQ multiplex PCR reads using MiXCR and keeps one entry per CDR3 protein. The sample lists about 120,000 distinct CDR3 sequences, about 93% seen once, with roughly 0.15% in the top ten.

This rearrangement joins TRBV29-1 to TRBJ2-5, with 9 bases lining up with TRBD2. The sequence derives from a human donor in good health. Material for sequencing was CD4+ T cells from PBMCs. CDR3 sequence: CSAILAGLQETQYF. The CDR3 bases are TGCAGCGCCATACTAGCGGGCCTCCAAGAGACCCAGTACTTC.